This T cell receptor beta chain appears in the sequencing data of a study of T-cell memory formation after mild COVID-19. On the study more broadly: Largely donor-specific sequence clusters came from a couple of donors. Findings of the study overall: Detection of some responders pre-infection suggested pre-existing cross-reactive memory T cells participated. Mainly CM and EM harbored the contracting CD4+ clones; mainly EMRA harbored the CD8+ ones.

Germline lookup yields CDR1 SGHTA and CDR2 FQGNSA. V was pared by 5 bases and J by 7 bases, with 15 bases between. This CDR3 region has 15 residues. To note about this clonotype: Its antigen is unknown.

Constant-segment-primed 5'RACE gave TCR alpha and TCR beta cDNA libraries with sample barcodes and UMIs. TCRdb re-called the 5' RACE reads through MiXCR, storing one row per CDR3 protein. This table holds more than 350,000 distinct CDR3 sequences, approximately 16% found once. The source of this sequence is a man between 18 and 35 years old who had mild COVID-19 (a few samples of this study predate the infection). Cell type and time point are not known. The chain couples TRBV7-2 to TRBJ1-6; maybe TRBD1 (5 bases). The sample consisted of PBMCs or a T cell subset sorted from them (not recorded which). DNA of the CDR3: TGTGCCAGCAGCCCCCGCCAGGGCGGAAATTCACCCCTCCACTTT. Protein sequence: CASSPRQGGNSPLHF.